This record covers a single T cell receptor (beta chain). Authors' analysis steps: The authors estimated nucleated cell counts from reference gene primer amplification. Sequencing was performed with immunoSEQ multiplex PCR; in TCRdb, only in-frame clones are kept and a portion is missing. Clone size and V and J calls were adopted from that table, with D and trimming inferred from the DNA. The sample lists approximately 70,000 clones; around 81% were seen once. This CDR3 is built from 15 residues. Trimming took off 7 bases at V and 6 bases at J, with 18 bases between the two ends. CDR1 LNHDA and CDR2 SQIVND come from the germline V gene (reference sequence). This entry comes from a study of blood T cell repertoires in COVID-19. Background on the study: Acute and convalescent COVID-19 samples came from the United States, Italy and Spain. The cDNA or gDNA used as material had been derived from T cells, B-cell-depleted T cells, or PBMCs.

This sequence originates from an older woman with acute or convalescent COVID-19. This chain joins TRBV19 and TRBJ2-2; D may be TRBD1 (5 bases). Sequenced input: peripheral blood. The CDR3 reads CASTSPRFRAGELFF. The CDR3 DNA is TGTGCCAGTACCTCCCCAAGGTTCAGGGCCGGGGAGCTGTTTTTT.